Listed here are 15 T cell receptor beta chains from one sample, sequenced in a study of blood T cell repertoires in COVID-19. The protocol was immunoSEQ multiplex PCR, while the TCRdb copy is restricted to in-frame clones and leaves out a portion. There are about 110,000 clones in the sample; roughly 80% occur only once, and approximately 15% lies in the top ten. The specimen was peripheral blood. These TCRs come from a woman older than 75 with acute or convalescent COVID-19.

The chain links TRBV5-1 to TRBJ2-1, with TRBD2 matching 10 bases. Germline V CDR1 and CDR2: SGHRS, YFSETQ. Trimming cost V 5 bases and J 6 bases; bases outside gene matches: 5. The CDR3 runs 14 residues. CDR3 residues: CASSSGGPGNEQFF. CDR3 coding DNA: TGCGCCAGCAGTAGCGGGGGGCCTGGCAATGAGCAGTTCTTC.

V usage is TRBV5-6 and J usage is TRBJ2-3; 10 positions agree with TRBD2. After removal of 0 bases from V and 4 bases from J, the junction contained 5 bases not matched to a gene. Looked up from germline, CDR1 is SGHDT and CDR2 is YYEEEE. The CDR3 extends over 16 amino acids. The CDR3 coding sequence is TGTGCCAGCAGCTTGGCGCTAGCGGGAGTGGCAGATACGCAGTATTTT. Protein sequence: CASSLALAGVADTQYF.

The chain combines TRBV6-6 with TRBJ1-1; D not resolved. V lost 7 bases to trimming and J lost 2 bases, with 11 bases between them. Germline loops: CDR1 MNHNY, CDR2 SVGAGI (reference sequence). This CDR3 region has 13 residues. CDR3: CASTWAQNTEAFF. DNA for the CDR3: TGTGCCAGCACCTGGGCCCAAAACACTGAAGCTTTCTTT.

The gene calls are TRBV2 and TRBJ2-2; 8 bases agree with TRBD1. CDR1 and CDR2 from the germline V gene are SNHLY and FYNNEI. J gave up 0 bases and V 5 bases, and 5 bases lay outside the gene matches. CDR3 size: 16 residues. CDR3 sequence (DNA): TGTGCCAGCAGTCTCGGACAGGGCCCGAACACCGGGGAGCTGTTTTTT. Translated: CASSLGQGPNTGELFF. The variable domain in full, with the rest retrieved from reference TRBV2 and TRBJ2-2, is EPEVTQTPSHQVTQMGQEVILRCVPISNHLYFYWYRQILGQKVEFLVSFYNNEISEKSEIFDDQFSVERPDGSNFTLKIRSTKLEDSAMYFCASSLGQGPNTGELFFGEGSRLTVL.

CDR3 in DNA: TGCGCCACCTCCGAAGGACAGGGGAGTACCTACGAGCAGTACGTC. Protein sequence: CATSEGQGSTYEQYV. V is TRBV23-1 and J is TRBJ2-7; 9 bases align to TRBD1. TRBV23-1 is an ORF, with its function uncertain. CDR3 size: 15 residues. V lost 10 bases and J lost 2; bases outside the gene matches: 12.

V is TRBV7-8 and J is TRBJ2-5, with TRBD1 matching 10 bases. J lost 2 bases, V lost 1 base, and 1 base had no gene match. The CDR3 is made up of 15 amino acids. Germline V gene sequence: CDR1 SGHVS, CDR2 FQNEAQ. CDR3 region: CASSLGDRGQETQYF. Here the CDR3 DNA reads TGTGCCAGCAGCTTAGGGGACAGGGGACAAGAGACCCAGTACTTC.

This chain joins TRBV6-5 and TRBJ1-3; 10 bases are a match to TRBD1. The CDR3 contains 16 residues. Germline V gene data show CDR1 as MNHEY and CDR2 as SVGAGI. Unmatched junction bases numbered 9, after V lost 4 bases and J lost 6 bases. In DNA, the CDR3 is TGTGCCAGCAGTTTTCTGGGGACAGGGGTAGAAAACACCATATATTTT. As protein: CASSFLGTGVENTIYF.

The chain carries TRBV12-3 or TRBV12-4 and TRBJ1-2; D is unresolved. Trimming took off 0 bases at V and 8 bases at J, with 10 bases between the two ends. This CDR3 comprises 13 residues. CDR3 bases: TGTGCCAGCAGTTTAGCGCGACTTGGGGGCTACACCTTC. Its protein is CASSLARLGGYTF.

V gene TRBV5-1 combines with J gene TRBJ2-1, with 11 bases aligning to TRBD1. CDR1 is SGHRS and CDR2 is YFSETQ in the germline V gene. This CDR3 region has 17 residues. The V segment lost 4 bases and the J segment 1 base; nucleotides outside the gene matches: 7. The CDR3 loop is CASSGQGALYSYNEQFF. In DNA form, the CDR3 reads TGCGCCAGCAGCGGACAGGGGGCCCTGTATTCCTACAATGAGCAGTTCTTC.

This chain uses TRBV3-1 (or the pseudogene TRBV3-2) with TRBJ2-5; possible D gene TRBD2, 6 bases. CDR1 LGHDT and CDR2 YNNKEL come from the germline V gene (reference sequence). The CDR3 sequence is 14 residues long. V gave up 3 bases and J gave up 1 base, with 9 bases separating them. CDR3 in DNA: TGTGCCAGCAGCCATTCCGGGGGCCAAGAGACCCAGTACTTC. This sequence encodes CASSHSGGQETQYF.

The rearrangement links TRBV13 to TRBJ1-1; tentatively, D is TRBD1 (6 bases). The CDR3 consists of 14 residues. Per germline, CDR1 PRHDT and CDR2 FYEKMQ (reference sequence). The V end lost 5 bases, the J end lost 2 bases, and 12 bases lay between the germline ends. CDR3 protein: CASSPPTGNTEAFF. The CDR3 DNA follows: TGTGCCAGCAGCCCACCGACAGGAAACACTGAAGCTTTCTTT.

This clone appeared once. J is TRBJ1-1 and V is TRBV10-3; the match to TRBD1 covers 10 bases. The CDR3 runs 14 residues. V shed 6 bases, J shed 1 base, and the junction held 2 bases outside the gene matches. Germline values: CDR1 ENHRY, CDR2 SYGVKD. CDR3 amino acids: CAIRGDRGNTEAFF. CDR3 bases: TGTGCCATCAGGGGGGACAGGGGGAACACTGAAGCTTTCTTT.

This chain uses TRBV5-4 with TRBJ1-1; D might be TRBD1 (6 bases). With 3 bases removed from V and 4 bases from J, the gap between germline ends came to 16 bases. The CDR3 runs to 15 residues. Germline V gene lookup returns CDR1 SGHNT and CDR2 YYREEE (reference sequence). The CDR3 DNA reads as TGTGCCAGCAGCTCTGGGGGGGGCTTGGGCACTGAAGCTTTCTTT. Protein: CASSSGGGLGTEAFF.

This clone appeared a single time. The chain uses TRBV29-1 and TRBJ2-3; D unclear. CDR1 is SQVTM, CDR2 ANQGSEA, per germline. Trimming took 6 bases from V and 2 from J, leaving 6 bases between them. This CDR3 is built from 11 residues. The CDR3 nucleotides read TGCAGCGTCCGAGACACAGATACGCAGTATTTT. Its protein is CSVRDTDTQYF.

This clone was observed a handful of times. This sequence joins TRBV10-1 and TRBJ2-7, with 14 bases matching TRBD2. Germline CDR1 reads WNHNN; CDR2 reads SYGVQD (reference sequence). The V gene end was trimmed by 3 bases and the J gene end by 2 bases; junction bases not matched to a gene: 3. The length of the CDR3 is 16 residues. Here the CDR3 DNA reads TGCGCCAGCAGTGATGGACTAGCGGGAGGAACCTACGAGCAGTACTTC. Protein product: CASSDGLAGGTYEQYF.